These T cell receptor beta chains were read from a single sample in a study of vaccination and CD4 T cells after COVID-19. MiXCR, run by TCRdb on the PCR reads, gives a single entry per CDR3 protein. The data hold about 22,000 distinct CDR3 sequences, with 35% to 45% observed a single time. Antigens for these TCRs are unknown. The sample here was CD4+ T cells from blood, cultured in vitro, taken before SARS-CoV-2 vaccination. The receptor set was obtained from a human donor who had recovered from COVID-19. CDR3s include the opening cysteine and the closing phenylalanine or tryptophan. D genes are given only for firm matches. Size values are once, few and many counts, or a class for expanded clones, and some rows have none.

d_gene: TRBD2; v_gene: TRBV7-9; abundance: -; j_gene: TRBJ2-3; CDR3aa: CASSSPSTSGRAGSTDTQYF; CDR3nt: TGTGCCAGCAGCTCCCCTTCGACTAGCGGGAGGGCCGGTAGCACAGATACGCAGTATTTT
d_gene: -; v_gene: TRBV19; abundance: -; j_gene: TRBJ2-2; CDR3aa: CASSMFSSYTGELFF; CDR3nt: TGTGCCAGTAGTATGTTTAGCAGTTACACCGGGGAGCTGTTTTTT
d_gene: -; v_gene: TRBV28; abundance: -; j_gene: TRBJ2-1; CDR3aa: CASSSLPAGLYEQFF; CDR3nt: TGTGCCAGCAGTTCCTTACCAGCGGGTCTATATGAGCAGTTCTTC
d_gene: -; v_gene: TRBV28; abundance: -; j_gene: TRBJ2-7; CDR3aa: CASSLVDTRYEQYF; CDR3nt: TGTGCCAGCAGTTTGGTGGACACCCGCTACGAGCAGTACTTC
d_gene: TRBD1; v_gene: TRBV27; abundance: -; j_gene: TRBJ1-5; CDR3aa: CASSLRQGAQPQHF; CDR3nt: TGTGCCAGCAGTTTGCGACAGGGGGCCCAGCCCCAGCATTTT
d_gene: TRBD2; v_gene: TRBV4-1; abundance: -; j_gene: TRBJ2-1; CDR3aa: CASSLEASGGANEQFF; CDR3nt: TGCGCCAGCAGCCTGGAGGCTAGCGGGGGGGCCAATGAGCAGTTCTTC
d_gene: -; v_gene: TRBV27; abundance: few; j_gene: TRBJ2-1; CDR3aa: CASSLLGLATNEQFF; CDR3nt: TGTGCCAGCAGTTTGTTGGGTCTAGCGACCAATGAGCAGTTCTTC
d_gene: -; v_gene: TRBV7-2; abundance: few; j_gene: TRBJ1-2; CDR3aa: CASSLWGNGYTF; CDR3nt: TGTGCCAGCAGCTTATGGGGAAACGGCTACACCTTC
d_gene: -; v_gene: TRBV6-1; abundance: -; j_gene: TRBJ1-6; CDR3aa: CASTEAVGGSPLHF; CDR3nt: TGTGCCAGCACCGAAGCGGTGGGTGGTTCACCCCTCCACTTT
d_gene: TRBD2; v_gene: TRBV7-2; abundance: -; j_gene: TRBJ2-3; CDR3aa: CASSFSSGRAFTDTQYF; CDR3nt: TGTGCCAGCAGCTTTAGCAGCGGGAGGGCCTTCACAGATACGCAGTATTTT
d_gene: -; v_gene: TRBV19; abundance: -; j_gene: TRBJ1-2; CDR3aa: CASSIEHRSGYTF; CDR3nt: TGTGCCAGTAGTATAGAGCACAGATCCGGCTACACCTTC
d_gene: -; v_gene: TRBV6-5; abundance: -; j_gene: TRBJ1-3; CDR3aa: CASSYSDGAGNTIYF; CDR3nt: TGTGCCAGCAGTTACTCTGACGGGGCTGGAAACACCATATATTTT
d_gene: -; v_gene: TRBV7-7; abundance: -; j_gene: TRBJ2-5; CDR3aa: CASSLNGVSLKETQYF; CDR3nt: TGTGCCAGCAGCTTAAATGGCGTATCGCTCAAGGAGACCCAGTACTTC
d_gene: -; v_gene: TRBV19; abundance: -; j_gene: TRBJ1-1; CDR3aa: CASSTHMNTEAFF; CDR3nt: TGTGCCAGTAGTACACATATGAACACTGAAGCTTTCTTT
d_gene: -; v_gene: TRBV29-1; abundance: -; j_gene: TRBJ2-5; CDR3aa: CSVEDQRRTETQYF; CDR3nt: TGCAGCGTTGAAGATCAGAGGCGGACGGAGACCCAGTACTTC
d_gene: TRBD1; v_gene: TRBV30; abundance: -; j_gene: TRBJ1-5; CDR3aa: CAWRQQGARQPQHF; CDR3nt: TGTGCCTGGAGGCAACAGGGGGCGCGGCAGCCCCAGCATTTT
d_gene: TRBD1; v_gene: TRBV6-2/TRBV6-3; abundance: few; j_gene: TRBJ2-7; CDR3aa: CASSRTGYEQYF; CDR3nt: TGTGCCAGCTCGAGGACAGGCTACGAGCAGTACTTC
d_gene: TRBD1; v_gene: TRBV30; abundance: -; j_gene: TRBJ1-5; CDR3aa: CAWGAKGQGTDQPQHF; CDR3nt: TGTGCCTGGGGTGCAAAGGGACAGGGTACGGATCAGCCCCAGCATTTT
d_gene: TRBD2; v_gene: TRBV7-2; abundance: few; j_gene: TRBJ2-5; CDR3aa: CASSLGTSGSRETQYF; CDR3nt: TGTGCCAGCAGCTTAGGGACTAGCGGGAGTAGAGAGACCCAGTACTTC
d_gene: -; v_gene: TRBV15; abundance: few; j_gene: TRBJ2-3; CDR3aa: CATSPKGGTDTQYF; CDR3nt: TGTGCCACCAGCCCGAAAGGGGGTACCGATACGCAGTATTTT
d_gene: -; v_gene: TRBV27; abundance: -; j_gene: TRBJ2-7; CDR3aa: CASSLRKGQSYEQHF; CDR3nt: TGTGCCAGCAGTTTAAGAAAAGGGCAGTCCTACGAGCAGCACTTC
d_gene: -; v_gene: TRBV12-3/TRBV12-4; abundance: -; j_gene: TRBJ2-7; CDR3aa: CASSRMGGRYEQYF; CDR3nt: TGTGCCAGCAGCCGTATGGGGGGCCGCTACGAGCAGTACTTC
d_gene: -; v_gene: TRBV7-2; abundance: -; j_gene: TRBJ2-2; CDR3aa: CASSLWGPEIGELFF; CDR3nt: TGTGCCAGCAGCTTGTGGGGGCCAGAAATCGGGGAGCTGTTTTTT
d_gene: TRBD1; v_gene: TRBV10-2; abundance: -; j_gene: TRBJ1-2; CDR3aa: CASSEAAGTGYGYTF; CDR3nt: TGCGCCAGCAGTGAGGCCGCCGGGACAGGGTATGGCTACACCTTC
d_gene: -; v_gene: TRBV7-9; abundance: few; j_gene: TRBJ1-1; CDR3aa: CASSLAAKNTEAFF; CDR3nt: TGTGCCAGCAGCTTAGCCGCCAAAAACACTGAAGCTTTCTTT
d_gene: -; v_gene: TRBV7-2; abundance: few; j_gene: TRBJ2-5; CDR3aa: CASSLSRARETQYF; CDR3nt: TGTGCCAGCAGCCTATCGAGGGCGCGAGAGACCCAGTACTTC
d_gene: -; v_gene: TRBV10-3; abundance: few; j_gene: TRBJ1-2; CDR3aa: CATRSREEGGYTF; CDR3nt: TGTGCCACCCGTAGCAGGGAAGAAGGTGGCTACACCTTC
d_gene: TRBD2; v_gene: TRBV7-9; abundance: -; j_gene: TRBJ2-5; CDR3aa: CASSPSGGQETQYF; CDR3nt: TGTGCCAGCAGCCCTAGCGGGGGCCAAGAGACCCAGTACTTC
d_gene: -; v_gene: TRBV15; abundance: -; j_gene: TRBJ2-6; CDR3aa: CATSRRQRLSGANVLTF; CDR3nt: TGTGCCACCAGCCGCCGCCAAAGGCTTTCTGGGGCCAACGTCCTGACTTTC